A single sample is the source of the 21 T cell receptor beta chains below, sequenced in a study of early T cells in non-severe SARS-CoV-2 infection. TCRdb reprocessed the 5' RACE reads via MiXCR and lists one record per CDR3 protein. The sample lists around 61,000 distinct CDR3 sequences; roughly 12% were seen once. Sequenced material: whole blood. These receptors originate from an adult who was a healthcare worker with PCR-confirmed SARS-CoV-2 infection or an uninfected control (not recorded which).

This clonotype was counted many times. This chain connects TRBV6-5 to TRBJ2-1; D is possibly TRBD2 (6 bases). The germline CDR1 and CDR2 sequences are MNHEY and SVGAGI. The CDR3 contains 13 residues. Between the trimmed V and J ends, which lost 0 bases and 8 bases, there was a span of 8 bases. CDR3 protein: CASSYSGGYEQFF. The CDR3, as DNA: TGTGCCAGCAGTTACTCCGGGGGATATGAGCAGTTCTTC.

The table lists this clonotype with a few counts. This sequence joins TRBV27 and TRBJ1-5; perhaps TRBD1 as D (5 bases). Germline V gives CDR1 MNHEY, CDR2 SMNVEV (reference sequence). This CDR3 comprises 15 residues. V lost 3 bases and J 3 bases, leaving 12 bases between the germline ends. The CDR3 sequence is CASSLGLGLNQPQHF. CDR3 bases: TGTGCCAGCAGTTTGGGACTGGGACTCAATCAGCCCCAGCATTTT.

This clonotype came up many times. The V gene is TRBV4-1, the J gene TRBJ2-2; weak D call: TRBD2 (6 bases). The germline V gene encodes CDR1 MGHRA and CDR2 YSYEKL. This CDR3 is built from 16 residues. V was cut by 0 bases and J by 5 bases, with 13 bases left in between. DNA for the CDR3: TGCGCCAGCAGCCAAGAGGGGGGAGTGCGGACCGGGGAGCTGTTTTTT. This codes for CASSQEGGVRTGELFF.

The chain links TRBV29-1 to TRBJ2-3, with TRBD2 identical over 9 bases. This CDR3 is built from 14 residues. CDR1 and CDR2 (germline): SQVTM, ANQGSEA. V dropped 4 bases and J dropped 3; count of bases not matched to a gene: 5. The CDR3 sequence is CSVVTSGFTDTQYF. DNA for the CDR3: TGCAGCGTTGTAACTAGCGGGTTTACAGATACGCAGTATTTT.

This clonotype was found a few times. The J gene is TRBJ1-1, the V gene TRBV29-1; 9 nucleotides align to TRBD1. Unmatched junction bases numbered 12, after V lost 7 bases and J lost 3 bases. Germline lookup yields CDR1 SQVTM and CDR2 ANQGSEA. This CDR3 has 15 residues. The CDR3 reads CSAAGDRARDTEAFF. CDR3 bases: TGCAGCGCTGCGGGGGACAGGGCGAGGGACACTGAAGCTTTCTTT.

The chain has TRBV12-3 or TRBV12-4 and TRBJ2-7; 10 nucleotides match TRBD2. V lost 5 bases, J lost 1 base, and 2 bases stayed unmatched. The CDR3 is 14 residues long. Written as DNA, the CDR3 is TGTGCCAGCAGTAGGACTAGCGGTTCCTACGAGCAGTACTTC. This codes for CASSRTSGSYEQYF.

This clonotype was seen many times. For the CDR3, the DNA is TGTGCCAGCAGCTCTTGGACGGCCTATAATTCACCCCTCCACTTT. This gives the protein CASSSWTAYNSPLHF. This chain connects TRBV7-9 to TRBJ1-6; D call uncertain. Trimming pared 4 bases from V and 2 bases from J, leaving 9 bases between. The CDR3 is 15 residues long. CDR1 and CDR2 (germline): SEHNR, FQNEAQ (reference sequence).

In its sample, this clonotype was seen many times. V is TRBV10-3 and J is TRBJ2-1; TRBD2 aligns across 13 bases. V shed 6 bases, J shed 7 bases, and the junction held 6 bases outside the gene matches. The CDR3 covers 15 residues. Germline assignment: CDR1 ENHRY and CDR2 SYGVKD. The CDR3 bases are TGTGCCATCAGACTAGCGGGAGGGCCTTCTAATGAGCAGTTCTTC. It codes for CAIRLAGGPSNEQFF.

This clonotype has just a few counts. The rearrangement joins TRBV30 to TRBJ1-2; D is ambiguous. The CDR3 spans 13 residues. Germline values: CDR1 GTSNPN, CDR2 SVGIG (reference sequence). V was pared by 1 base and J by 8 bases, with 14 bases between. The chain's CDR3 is CAWSGTRGYGYTF. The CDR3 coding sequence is TGTGCCTGGAGTGGGACCCGGGGATACGGCTACACCTTC. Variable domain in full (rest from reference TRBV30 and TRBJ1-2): SQTIHQWPATLVQPVGSPLSLECTVEGTSNPNLYWYRQAAGRGLQLLFYSVGIGQISSEVPQNLSASRPQDRQFILSSKKLLLSDSGFYLCAWSGTRGYGYTFGSGTRLTVV.

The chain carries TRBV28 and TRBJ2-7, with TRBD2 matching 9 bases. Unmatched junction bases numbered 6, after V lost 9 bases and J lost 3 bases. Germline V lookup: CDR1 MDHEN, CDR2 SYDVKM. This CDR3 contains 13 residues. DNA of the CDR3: TGTGCCAGTACGACTAGCGGTGACTACGAGCAGTACTTC. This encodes CASTTSGDYEQYF.

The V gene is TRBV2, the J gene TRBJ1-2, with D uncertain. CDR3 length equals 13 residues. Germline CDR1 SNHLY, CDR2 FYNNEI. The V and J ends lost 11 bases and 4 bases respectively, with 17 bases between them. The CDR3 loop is CAASQEDGYGYTF. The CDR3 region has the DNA TGTGCCGCCAGTCAGGAAGACGGCTATGGCTACACCTTC.

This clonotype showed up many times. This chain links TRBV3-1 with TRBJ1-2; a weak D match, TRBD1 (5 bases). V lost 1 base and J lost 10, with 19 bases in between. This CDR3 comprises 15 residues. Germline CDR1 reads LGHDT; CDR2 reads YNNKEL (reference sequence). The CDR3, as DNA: TGTGCCAGCAGCCAAGGATGGGGGGAGCGAAGAAACTACACCTTC. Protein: CASSQGWGERRNYTF.

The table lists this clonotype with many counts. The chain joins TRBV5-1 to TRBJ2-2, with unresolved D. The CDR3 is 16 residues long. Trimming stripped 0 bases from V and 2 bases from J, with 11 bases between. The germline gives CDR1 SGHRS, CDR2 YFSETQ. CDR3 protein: CASSLEVAGNTGELFF. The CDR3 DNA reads TGCGCCAGCAGCTTGGAGGTGGCTGGAAACACCGGGGAGCTGTTTTTT.

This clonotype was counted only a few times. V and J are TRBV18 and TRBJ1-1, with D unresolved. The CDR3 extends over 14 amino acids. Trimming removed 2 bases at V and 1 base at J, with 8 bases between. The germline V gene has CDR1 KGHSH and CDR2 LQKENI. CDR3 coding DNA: TGTGCCAGCTCACCATTAATCCAGAACACTGAAGCTTTCTTT. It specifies CASSPLIQNTEAFF.

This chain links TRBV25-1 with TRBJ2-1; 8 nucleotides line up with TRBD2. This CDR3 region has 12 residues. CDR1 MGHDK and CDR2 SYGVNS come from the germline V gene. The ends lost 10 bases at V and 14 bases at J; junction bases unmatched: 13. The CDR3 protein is CATSGGGLGEFF. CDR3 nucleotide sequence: TGTGCCACCTCGGGGGGGGGCCTTGGGGAGTTCTTC.

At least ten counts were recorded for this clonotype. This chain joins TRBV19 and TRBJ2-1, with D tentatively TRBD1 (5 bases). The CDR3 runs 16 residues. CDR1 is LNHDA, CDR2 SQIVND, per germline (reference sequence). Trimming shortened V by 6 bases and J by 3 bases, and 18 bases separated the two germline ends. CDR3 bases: TGTGCCAGTAGAGGGGTACAGGCGATCTTCTACAATGAGCAGTTCTTC. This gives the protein CASRGVQAIFYNEQFF.

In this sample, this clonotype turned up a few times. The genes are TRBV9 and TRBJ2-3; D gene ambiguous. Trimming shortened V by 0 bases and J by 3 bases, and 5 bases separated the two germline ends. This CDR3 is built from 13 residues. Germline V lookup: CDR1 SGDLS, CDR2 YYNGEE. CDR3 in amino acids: CASSVDRTDTQYF. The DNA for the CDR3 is TGTGCCAGCAGCGTAGATAGAACAGATACGCAGTATTTT.

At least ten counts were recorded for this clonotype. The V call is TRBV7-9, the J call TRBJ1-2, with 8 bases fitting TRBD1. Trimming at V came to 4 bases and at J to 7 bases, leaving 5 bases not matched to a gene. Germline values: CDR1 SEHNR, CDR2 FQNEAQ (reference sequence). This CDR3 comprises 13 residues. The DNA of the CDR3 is TGTGCCAGCAGCTCTTCTCAGGGGGCTGGCTACACCTTC. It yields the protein CASSSSQGAGYTF.

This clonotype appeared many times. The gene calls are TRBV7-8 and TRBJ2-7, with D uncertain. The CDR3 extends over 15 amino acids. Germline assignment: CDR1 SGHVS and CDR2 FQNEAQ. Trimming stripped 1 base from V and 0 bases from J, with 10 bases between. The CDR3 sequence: CASSLDPPLSYEQYF. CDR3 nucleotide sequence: TGTGCCAGCAGCTTAGATCCCCCCCTCTCCTACGAGCAGTACTTC.

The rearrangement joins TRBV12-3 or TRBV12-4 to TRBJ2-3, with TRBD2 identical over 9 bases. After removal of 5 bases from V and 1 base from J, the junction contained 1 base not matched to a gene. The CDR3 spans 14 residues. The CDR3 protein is CASSQRGGTDTQYF. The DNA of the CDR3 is TGTGCCAGCAGTCAGCGGGGGGGCACAGATACGCAGTATTTT.

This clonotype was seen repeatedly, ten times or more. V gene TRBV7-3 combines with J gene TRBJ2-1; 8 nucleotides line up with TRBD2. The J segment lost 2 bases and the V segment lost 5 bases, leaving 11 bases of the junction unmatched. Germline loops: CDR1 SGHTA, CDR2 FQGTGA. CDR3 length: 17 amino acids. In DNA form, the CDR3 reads TGTGCCAGCAGCCCCGAAATAAGCGGGAGTACCTACAATGAGCAGTTCTTC. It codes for CASSPEISGSTYNEQFF.